This T cell receptor (beta chain) was identified in a study of blood T cell repertoires in COVID-19. Study details: COVID-19 samples collected from the United States, Italy and Spain covered acute and convalescent phases. The analysed material was cDNA or gDNA that came from T cells, B-cell-depleted T cells, or PBMCs.

Per the original data handling: By means of reference gene primer amplification, nucleated cell counts were estimated. Assay: immunoSEQ multiplex PCR; the TCRdb copy retains only in-frame clones and omits some. V and J calls and clone size are copied from that table; D and trimming were computed from the DNA. This sample yields around 80,000 clones, of which more than 85% are seen a single time; less than 0.65% belongs to the top ten. Germline CDR1 and CDR2: SGHRS and YFSETQ. The V gene lost 0 bases and the J gene lost 2 bases, with 15 bases spanning the gap. CDR3 size: 16 residues. The chain combines TRBV5-1 with TRBJ2-7; possible D gene TRBD1, 5 bases. Sequences were obtained from peripheral blood. The sequence was collected from a man aged 55-75 years with acute or convalescent COVID-19. The CDR3 loop is CASSLGLGVAAYEQYF. The CDR3 DNA is TGCGCCAGCAGCTTGGGGTTAGGGGTCGCAGCCTACGAGCAGTACTTC.